This T cell receptor beta chain is drawn from a study of blood T cell repertoires in COVID-19. The overall study: The United States, Italy and Spain supplied acute and convalescent COVID-19 samples. Sources were T cells, B-cell-depleted T cells, or PBMCs; the material itself was cDNA or gDNA.

The authors' processing: Nucleated cell counts were estimated from reference gene primer amplification. Assay: immunoSEQ multiplex PCR; the TCRdb copy retains only in-frame clones and omits some. Clone size and the V and J calls come from that table; the DNA yielded D and trimming. The sample shows roughly 270,000 clones, over 75% of them seen only once. Germline values: CDR1 WNHNN, CDR2 SYGVQD (reference sequence). The CDR3 runs 13 residues. V lost 0 bases and J lost 7, with 9 bases in between. The receptor was derived from a man younger than 30 with active or convalescent COVID-19. Specimen: peripheral blood. J is TRBJ1-1 and V is TRBV10-1; D is ambiguous. The CDR3 loop is CASSESKYSEAFF. CDR3 nucleotide sequence: TGCGCCAGCAGTGAGTCGAAATACAGTGAAGCTTTCTTT.